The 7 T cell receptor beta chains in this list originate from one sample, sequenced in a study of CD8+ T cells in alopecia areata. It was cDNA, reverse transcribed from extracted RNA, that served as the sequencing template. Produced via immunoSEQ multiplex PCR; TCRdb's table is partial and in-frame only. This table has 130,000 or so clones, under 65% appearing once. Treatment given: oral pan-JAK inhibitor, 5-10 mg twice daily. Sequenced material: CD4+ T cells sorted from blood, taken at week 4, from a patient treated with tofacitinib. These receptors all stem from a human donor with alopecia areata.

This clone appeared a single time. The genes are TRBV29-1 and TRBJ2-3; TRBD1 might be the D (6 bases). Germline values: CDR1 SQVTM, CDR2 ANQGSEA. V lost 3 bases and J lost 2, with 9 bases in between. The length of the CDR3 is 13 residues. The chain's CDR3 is CSVDWGHTDTQYF. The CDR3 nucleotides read TGCAGCGTTGACTGGGGGCACACAGATACGCAGTATTTT.

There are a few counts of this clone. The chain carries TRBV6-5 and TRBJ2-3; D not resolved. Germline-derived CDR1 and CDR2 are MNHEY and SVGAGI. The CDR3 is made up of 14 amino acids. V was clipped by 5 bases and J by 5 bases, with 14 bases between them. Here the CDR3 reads CASSPPLGGDTQYF. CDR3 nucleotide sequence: TGTGCCAGCAGTCCCCCATTGGGTGGAGATACGCAGTATTTT.

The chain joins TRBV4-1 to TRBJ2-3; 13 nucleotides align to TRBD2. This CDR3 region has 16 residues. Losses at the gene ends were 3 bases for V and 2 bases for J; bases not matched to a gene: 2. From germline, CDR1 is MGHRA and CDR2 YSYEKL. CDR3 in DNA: TGCGCCAGCAGCCAGACTAGCGGGGGGCCCACAGATACGCAGTATTTT. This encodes CASSQTSGGPTDTQYF.

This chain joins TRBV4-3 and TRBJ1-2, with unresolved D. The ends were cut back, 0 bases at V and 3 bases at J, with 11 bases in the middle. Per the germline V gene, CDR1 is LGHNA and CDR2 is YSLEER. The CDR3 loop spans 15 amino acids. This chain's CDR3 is CASSQDENSDYGYTF. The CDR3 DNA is TGCGCCAGCAGCCAAGATGAGAATTCAGACTATGGCTACACCTTC.

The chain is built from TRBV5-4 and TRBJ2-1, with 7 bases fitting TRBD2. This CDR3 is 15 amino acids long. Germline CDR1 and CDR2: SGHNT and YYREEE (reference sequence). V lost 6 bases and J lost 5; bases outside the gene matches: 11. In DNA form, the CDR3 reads TGTGCCAGCACACCGACTAGCCCAAGTAACAATGAGCAGTTCTTC. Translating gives CASTPTSPSNNEQFF.

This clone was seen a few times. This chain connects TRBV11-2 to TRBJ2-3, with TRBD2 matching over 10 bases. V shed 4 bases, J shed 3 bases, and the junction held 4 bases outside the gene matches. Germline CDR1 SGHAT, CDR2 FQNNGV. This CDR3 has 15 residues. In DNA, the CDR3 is TGTGCCAGCAGCTCCAGCGGGGGGGCGACAGATACGCAGTATTTT. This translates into CASSSSGGATDTQYF.

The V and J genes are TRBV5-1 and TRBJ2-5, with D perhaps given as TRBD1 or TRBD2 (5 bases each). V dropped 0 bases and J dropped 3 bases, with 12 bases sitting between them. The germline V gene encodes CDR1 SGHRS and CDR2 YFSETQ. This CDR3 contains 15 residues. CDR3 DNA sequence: TGCGCCAGCAGCTTGGGCCCCGGGACGGAAGAGACCCAGTACTTC. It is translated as CASSLGPGTEETQYF. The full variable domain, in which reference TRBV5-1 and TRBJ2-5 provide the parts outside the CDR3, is KAGVTQTPRYLIKTRGQQVTLSCSPISGHRSVSWYQQTPGQGLQFLFEYFSETQRNKGNFPGRFSGRQFSNSRSEMNVSTLELGDSALYLCASSLGPGTEETQYFGPGTRLLVL.